The entry that follows covers one TCR beta chain sequence. V shed 3 bases and J 8 bases; nucleotides not matched to a gene: 6. CDR1 GTSNPN and CDR2 SVGIG come from the germline V gene (reference sequence). This CDR3 contains 13 residues. This specimen belongs to a study of blood T cell repertoires in COVID-19. TCRdb keeps only in-frame clones here, not all; method: immunoSEQ multiplex PCR. The table has approximately 320,000 clones, roughly 87% seen once. Input material: PBMCs or T cells enriched from blood (not recorded which). This clonotype originated in a woman between 18 and 29 years old who had recovered from COVID-19. The chain couples TRBV30 to TRBJ2-1, with TRBD1 identical over 8 bases. CDR3 loop: CAWSRTGTDEQFF. The CDR3 nucleotides read TGTGCCTGGAGCCGGACAGGGACGGATGAGCAGTTCTTC.